Given below is one T cell receptor (beta chain) in context. What it binds is not known. This record comes from a study of cytomegalovirus exposure and HLA in healthy donors. Findings and caveats of the study: A classifier reportedly called cytomegalovirus status with high sensitivity and specificity. Altogether, about 160 TCR beta chains were recorded as cytomegalovirus-associated.

Germline CDR1 MNHNS, CDR2 SASEGT. Trimming removed 11 bases at V and 1 base at J, with 21 bases between. This CDR3 is 15 amino acids long. Clones were sequenced by immunoSEQ multiplex PCR, and TCRdb holds only the in-frame ones, with some missing. The table has tens of thousands of clones, approximately 93% seen once; the top ten hold 1.5% to 1.8%. This rearrangement joins TRBV6-1 to TRBJ2-7; TRBD1 is a possible D gene (5 bases). The clonotype comes from a young man in good health and CMV-seropositive. What was sequenced was PBMCs. CDR3 nucleotide sequence: TGTGCCGGATCAAGCCAACGTGACAGTTCCTACGAGCAGTACTTC. Translation: CAGSSQRDSSYEQYF.